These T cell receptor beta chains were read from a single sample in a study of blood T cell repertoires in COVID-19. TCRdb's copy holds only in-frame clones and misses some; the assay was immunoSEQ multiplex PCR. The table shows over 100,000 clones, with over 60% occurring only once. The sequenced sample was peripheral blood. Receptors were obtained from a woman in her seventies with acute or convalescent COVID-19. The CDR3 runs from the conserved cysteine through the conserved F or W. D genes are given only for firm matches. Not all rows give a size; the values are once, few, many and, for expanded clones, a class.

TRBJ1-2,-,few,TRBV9,CASSVGEGVDGYTF,TGTGCCAGCAGCGTAGGAGAGGGGGTTGATGGCTACACCTTC
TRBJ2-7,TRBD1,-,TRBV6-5,CASSPGQGHNEQYF,TGTGCCAGCAGTCCCGGACAGGGGCACAACGAGCAGTACTTC
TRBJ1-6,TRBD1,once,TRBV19,CASSPNQGANNSPLHF,TGTGCCAGTAGTCCGAATCAGGGGGCGAATAATTCACCCCTCCACTTT
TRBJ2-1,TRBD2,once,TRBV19,CASSGIGTRAYNEQFF,TGTGCCAGTAGTGGAATCGGGACTAGGGCCTACAATGAGCAGTTCTTC
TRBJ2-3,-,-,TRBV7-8,CASSLGGGVTDTQYF,TGTGCCAGCAGCTTAGGGGGAGGAGTCACAGATACGCAGTATTTT
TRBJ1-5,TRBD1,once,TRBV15,CATSTDRGNQPQHF,TGTGCCACCAGCACAGACAGGGGCAATCAGCCCCAGCATTTT
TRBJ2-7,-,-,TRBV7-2,CASSLSGWNYEQYF,TGTGCCAGCAGCCTCTCAGGGTGGAACTACGAGCAGTACTTC
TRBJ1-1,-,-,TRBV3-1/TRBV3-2,CASSQEGHGAFF,TGTGCCAGCAGCCAGGAAGGACATGGAGCTTTCTTT
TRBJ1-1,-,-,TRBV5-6,CASSFGAGDTEAFF,TGTGCCAGCAGCTTTGGCGCAGGGGACACTGAAGCTTTCTTT
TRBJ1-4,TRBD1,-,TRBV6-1,CASSDRGSPATNEKLFF,TGTGCCAGCAGTGACAGGGGGTCACCCGCAACTAATGAAAAACTGTTTTTT
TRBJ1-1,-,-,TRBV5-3,CARISGNTEAFF,TGTGCCAGAATCTCCGGGAACACTGAAGCTTTCTTT
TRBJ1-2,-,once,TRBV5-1,CASSLEGDGYTF,TGCGCCAGCAGCTTGGAAGGAGATGGCTACACCTTC
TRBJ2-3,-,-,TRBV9,CASSVDPPPSSDTQYF,TGTGCCAGCAGCGTAGACCCCCCTCCTAGTTCAGATACGCAGTATTTT
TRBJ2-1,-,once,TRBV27,CASKTNYNEQFF,TGTGCCAGCAAGACTAACTACAATGAGCAGTTCTTC
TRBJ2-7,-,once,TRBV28,CASRRAEEQYF,TGTGCCAGCAGGAGGGCGGAGGAGCAGTACTTC
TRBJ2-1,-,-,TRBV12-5,CASGLGAGYNEQFF,TGTGCTAGTGGTTTGGGAGCGGGCTACAATGAGCAGTTCTTC
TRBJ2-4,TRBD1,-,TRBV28,CASSLPPGQGSKNIQYF,TGTGCCAGCAGTTTACCTCCGGGACAGGGGAGCAAAAACATTCAGTACTTC
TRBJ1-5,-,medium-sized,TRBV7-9,CASSLDRSNQPQHF,TGTGCCAGCAGCCTAGACAGGAGCAATCAGCCCCAGCATTTT
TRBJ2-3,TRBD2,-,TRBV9,CASSLGGLAGEPSTDTQYF,TGTGCCAGCAGCCTAGGGGGACTAGCGGGGGAACCCTCCACAGATACGCAGTATTTT
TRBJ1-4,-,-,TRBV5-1,CASSSQGLANEKLFF,TGCGCCAGCAGCTCACAGGGTCTGGCTAATGAAAAACTGTTTTTT
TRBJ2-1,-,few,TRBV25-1,CASSESRRVRYNEQFF,TGTGCCAGCAGTGAATCTCGTCGGGTTAGATACAATGAGCAGTTCTTC
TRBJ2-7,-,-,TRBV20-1,CSVESSYEQYF,TGCAGTGTTGAGAGCTCCTACGAGCAGTACTTC
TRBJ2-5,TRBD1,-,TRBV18,CASSSRTGSEETQYF,TGTGCCAGCTCATCAAGGACAGGGTCGGAAGAGACCCAGTACTTC
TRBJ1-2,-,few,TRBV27,CASSWTAASGYTF,TGTGCCAGCAGTTGGACAGCGGCTAGTGGCTACACCTTC